This passage covers 16 T cell receptor beta chains from one sample sequenced in a study of early T cells in non-severe SARS-CoV-2 infection. MiXCR, run by TCRdb on the 5' RACE reads, gives a single entry per CDR3 protein. Of about 25,000 distinct CDR3 sequences listed, 5.5% are singletons. The sequenced sample consisted of whole blood. The receptor set was obtained from an adult who was a healthcare worker with PCR-confirmed SARS-CoV-2 infection or an uninfected control (not recorded which).

The V and J genes are TRBV29-1 and TRBJ2-2; a weak D match, TRBD1 (6 bases). The CDR3 length is 14 residues. The V gene's germline CDR1 is SQVTM and CDR2 ANQGSEA. V was clipped by 3 bases and J by 3 bases, with 11 bases between them. The chain's CDR3 is CSVDGRGDTGELFF. DNA of the CDR3: TGCAGCGTTGACGGCAGGGGCGACACCGGGGAGCTGTTTTTT.

The chain carries TRBV18 and TRBJ1-2, with a weak D call TRBD1 (5 bases). Trimming removed 5 bases from V and 7 bases from J, with 11 bases in between. This CDR3 has 12 amino acids. CDR1 is KGHSH, CDR2 LQKENI, per germline. CDR3 nucleotides: TGTGCCAGCTCAGGGGGTGCCGGTGGCTACACCTTC. Translation: CASSGGAGGYTF.

This clonotype turned up a few times. This sequence joins TRBV29-1 and TRBJ2-1, with a weak D call TRBD1 (6 bases). The V and J ends lost 6 bases and 3 bases respectively, with 15 bases between them. The CDR3 sequence is 14 residues long. Germline V gene sequence: CDR1 SQVTM, CDR2 ANQGSEA. The CDR3 DNA reads TGCAGCGTAGCAACGGACAGCCACTACAATGAGCAGTTCTTC. This codes for CSVATDSHYNEQFF.

This clonotype was picked up many times. This chain connects TRBV19 to TRBJ1-2; D remains ambiguous. This CDR3 has 14 residues. Trimming stripped 3 bases from V and 0 bases from J, with 8 bases between. From germline, CDR1 is LNHDA and CDR2 SQIVND (reference sequence). The DNA for the CDR3 is TGTGCCAGTAGTATGAGAGGAGCTAACTATGGCTACACCTTC. It is translated as CASSMRGANYGYTF.

The chain links TRBV25-1 to TRBJ2-3; TRBD1 matches 7 bases. CDR3 length: 17 residues. Germline V CDR1 and CDR2: MGHDK, SYGVNS. After removal of 0 bases from V and 2 bases from J, the junction contained 8 bases not matched to a gene. The CDR3 protein is CASSEYSQGRHTDTQYF. The CDR3 nucleotides read TGTGCCAGCAGTGAATACTCACAGGGGCGACACACAGATACGCAGTATTTT.

There are many counts of this clonotype. J is TRBJ2-5 and V is TRBV3-1; a possible D gene is TRBD2 (5 bases). The germline CDR1 and CDR2 sequences are LGHDT and YNNKEL (reference sequence). The germline V and J ends were trimmed by 5 bases and 3 bases, with 16 bases remaining between them. The CDR3 totals 15 residues. CDR3 region: CASSWTQDFKETQYF. The CDR3 nucleotides are TGTGCCAGCAGCTGGACCCAGGACTTTAAAGAGACCCAGTACTTC.

The table lists this clonotype with a few counts. V usage is TRBV12-3 or TRBV12-4 and J usage is TRBJ2-1, with 12 bases aligning to TRBD2. The CDR3 contains 14 residues. With 6 bases clipped from V and 8 bases from J, the junction kept 5 bases outside the gene matches. CDR3 protein: CASSASGGAHEQFF. DNA for the CDR3: TGTGCCAGCAGCGCTAGCGGGGGGGCGCATGAGCAGTTCTTC.

By its share, this clonotype is medium-sized. The chain has TRBV6-5 and TRBJ1-1; 7 bases are shared with TRBD1. Germline CDR1 MNHEY, CDR2 SVGAGI. V shed 2 bases, J shed 1 base, and the junction held 13 bases outside the gene matches. This CDR3 has 18 residues. Written as DNA, the CDR3 is TGTGCCAGCAGTTACGAAGTCTATCAGGGACAGAAGAACACTGAAGCTTTCTTT. Amino acid sequence: CASSYEVYQGQKNTEAFF.

This clonotype was seen many times. The V gene is TRBV7-2, the J gene TRBJ1-2; D possibly corresponds to TRBD1 (5 bases). Trimming took 5 bases from V and 4 from J, leaving 14 bases between them. The CDR3 consists of 14 residues. Germline V CDR1 and CDR2: SGHTA, FQGNSA. The CDR3 nucleotides are TGTGCCAGCAGCCCCGGACAAGGAGTCTATGGCTACACCTTC. This gives the protein CASSPGQGVYGYTF.

Ten or more counts support this clonotype. The J gene is TRBJ2-3, the V gene TRBV9; 7 nucleotides line up with TRBD1. Germline CDR1 reads SGDLS; CDR2 reads YYNGEE. V lost 1 base and J lost 3; bases outside the gene matches: 8. CDR3 length: 16 residues. The CDR3 spells CASSVRGQRVTDTQYF. The CDR3 region has the DNA TGTGCCAGCAGCGTAAGGGGACAGAGAGTAACAGATACGCAGTATTTT.

In this sample, this clonotype turned up many times. CDR3: CSVDHGADTQYF. CDR3 DNA sequence: TGCAGCGTTGATCACGGGGCAGATACGCAGTATTTT. The V gene is TRBV29-1, the J gene TRBJ2-3, with D perhaps TRBD2 (5 bases). The CDR3 has 12 amino acids. Germline values: CDR1 SQVTM, CDR2 ANQGSEA. The germline V and J ends were trimmed by 3 bases and 4 bases, with 8 bases remaining between them.

A few counts support this clonotype. The rearrangement uses TRBV4-1 and TRBJ1-5; D not resolved. V lost 0 bases and J lost 4, with 16 bases in between. CDR1 and CDR2 from the germline V gene are MGHRA and YSYEKL. The CDR3 totals 17 residues. Here the CDR3 DNA reads TGCGCCAGCAGCCAAGATTACGAGGGCAGAAGAAATCAGCCCCAGCATTTT. Translated, it gives CASSQDYEGRRNQPQHF.

Only a few counts were recorded for this clonotype. The V gene is TRBV29-1, the J gene TRBJ2-3; 9 bases are a match to TRBD1. The CDR3 is made up of 12 amino acids. CDR1 and CDR2 from the germline V gene are SQVTM and ANQGSEA. V was pared by 6 bases and J by 8 bases, with 6 bases of the junction left unmatched. The CDR3 DNA is TGCAGCGTACAGGGGGCAGTTTTTACGCAGTATTTT. Protein product: CSVQGAVFTQYF.

This clonotype was found a few times. The chain carries TRBV20-1 and TRBJ2-3; D possibly corresponds to TRBD1 (5 bases). CDR1 DFQATT and CDR2 SNEGSKA come from the germline V gene (reference sequence). The CDR3 is 15 residues long. V gave up 0 bases and J gave up 1 base, with 11 bases separating them. CDR3 protein: CSARDDSLGTDTQYF. The DNA of the CDR3 is TGCAGTGCTAGAGACGACAGTTTGGGCACAGATACGCAGTATTTT.

This clonotype was detected many times. The chain combines TRBV7-2 with TRBJ2-3; D remains ambiguous. The V and J ends lost 1 base and 3 bases respectively, with 14 bases between them. Looked up from germline, CDR1 is SGHTA and CDR2 is FQGNSA. This CDR3 is 16 amino acids long. CDR3 sequence: CASSLVYGPLTDTQYF. The CDR3 DNA is TGTGCCAGCAGCTTAGTGTATGGCCCCTTGACAGATACGCAGTATTTT.

This clonotype has ten or more counts. The V call is TRBV20-1, the J call TRBJ1-1; D is uncertain. Germline V CDR1 and CDR2: DFQATT, SNEGSKA (reference sequence). V was trimmed by 2 bases and J by 1 base, leaving 11 bases between them. This CDR3 is 14 amino acids long. The CDR3 region has the DNA TGCAGTGCTAGATTGCGGGCAGGGAACACTGAAGCTTTCTTT. It is translated as CSARLRAGNTEAFF.